The rows below give T cell receptor beta chains drawn from one sample of a study of shared clonotypes between healthy human individuals. Generated by immunoSEQ multiplex PCR, the TCRdb table keeps only in-frame clones and is missing some. The sample lists about 1 million clones; approximately 72% were seen once. Sequenced material: memory CD4+ T cells sorted from blood. Receptors originate from a man aged 18 to 35 in good health. The CDR3 runs from the conserved cysteine through the conserved F or W. Fields, in order: CDR3 protein, V gene, J gene.

cdr3_aa: CASMRGVATDTQYF; v_call: TRBV6-1; j_call: TRBJ2-3
cdr3_aa: CASSLGPQETQYF; v_call: TRBV11-2; j_call: TRBJ2-5
cdr3_aa: CASSDGYYGYTF; v_call: TRBV2; j_call: TRBJ1-2
cdr3_aa: CASSIGWGLQPQHF; v_call: TRBV19; j_call: TRBJ1-5
cdr3_aa: CASRPRARAAGELFF; v_call: TRBV2; j_call: TRBJ2-2
cdr3_aa: CASSPGIFIAKNIQYF; v_call: TRBV5-1; j_call: TRBJ2-4
cdr3_aa: CAWSEGGTTEAFF; v_call: TRBV30; j_call: TRBJ1-1
cdr3_aa: CASRSGTGNYGYTF; v_call: TRBV28; j_call: TRBJ1-2
cdr3_aa: CASSPQMASGNQPQHF; v_call: TRBV18; j_call: TRBJ1-5
cdr3_aa: CASRIREGRYEQYF; v_call: TRBV6-1; j_call: TRBJ2-7
cdr3_aa: CASSESGADTQYF; v_call: TRBV10-1; j_call: TRBJ2-3
cdr3_aa: CASSLHSSTGELFF; v_call: TRBV11-2; j_call: TRBJ2-2
cdr3_aa: CASSRDAASGNTIYF; v_call: TRBV18; j_call: TRBJ1-3
cdr3_aa: CASRRQINEKLFF; v_call: TRBV5-1; j_call: TRBJ1-4
cdr3_aa: CASSLSGVVGGEQYF; v_call: TRBV28; j_call: TRBJ2-7
cdr3_aa: CASSPKGSYEQYF; v_call: TRBV4-1; j_call: .
cdr3_aa: CASKGTSGTYEQYF; v_call: TRBV6-5; j_call: TRBJ2-7
cdr3_aa: CASSQRSSYEQYF; v_call: TRBV21-1; j_call: TRBJ2-7
cdr3_aa: CASRLGGAGGTQYF; v_call: TRBV2; j_call: TRBJ2-3
cdr3_aa: CASSAGRAARDTQYF; v_call: TRBV2; j_call: TRBJ2-3
cdr3_aa: CASSSGENEKLFF; v_call: TRBV21-1; j_call: TRBJ1-4
cdr3_aa: CASSVTGRGYTF; v_call: TRBV6-5; j_call: TRBJ1-2
cdr3_aa: CAISELRGGSSPLHF; v_call: TRBV10-3; j_call: TRBJ1-6
cdr3_aa: CASSLSIAGETQYF; v_call: TRBV27; j_call: TRBJ2-5
cdr3_aa: CASSESILAGGNEQFF; v_call: TRBV6-1; j_call: TRBJ2-1
cdr3_aa: CASSLAGSSGNTIYF; v_call: TRBV5-5; j_call: TRBJ1-3
cdr3_aa: CSAGGRNYEQYF; v_call: TRBV29-1; j_call: TRBJ2-7
cdr3_aa: CASSPRTVSSGNTIYF; v_call: TRBV11-2; j_call: TRBJ1-3
cdr3_aa: CASSATRSPTDTQYF; v_call: TRBV2; j_call: TRBJ2-3
cdr3_aa: CAISVGQGAWEQYF; v_call: TRBV10-3; j_call: TRBJ2-7
cdr3_aa: CASKGLSASNQPQHF; v_call: TRBV19; j_call: TRBJ1-5
cdr3_aa: CASSLWDRGLGEQFF; v_call: TRBV5-4; j_call: TRBJ2-1
cdr3_aa: CASRGTPYQPQHF; v_call: TRBV6-5; j_call: TRBJ1-5
cdr3_aa: CASSLVQGYEQYF; v_call: TRBV5-1; j_call: TRBJ2-7